This is a list of T cell receptor beta chains from one sample in a study of blood T cell repertoires in COVID-19. The data were produced by immunoSEQ multiplex PCR, yet TCRdb's version contains in-frame clones alone and is incomplete. The repertoire holds around 91,000 clones, with 70% to 80% as singletons. Material: peripheral blood. These receptor sequences come from an elderly woman with active or convalescent COVID-19. The CDR3 runs from the conserved cysteine through the conserved F or W. Fields, in order: clone size, J gene, D gene, V gene, CDR3 DNA, CDR3 protein. D genes are given only for firm matches. The size of a clone is reported for some rows only, either as once, few or many, or as a class for expanded clones.

abundance: -
j_gene: TRBJ2-7
d_gene: TRBD2
v_gene: TRBV5-6
CDR3nt: TGTGCCAGCAGCCGCTTAGCGGGGGATAGCTCCTACGAGCAGTACTTC
CDR3aa: CASSRLAGDSSYEQYF

abundance: few
j_gene: TRBJ1-3
d_gene: -
v_gene: TRBV3-1/TRBV3-2
CDR3nt: TGTGCCAGCAGCCAAGCAGGGAGGTCTGGAAACACCATATATTTT
CDR3aa: CASSQAGRSGNTIYF

abundance: -
j_gene: TRBJ1-1
d_gene: TRBD1
v_gene: TRBV5-4
CDR3nt: TGTGCCAGCAGAGCCGGGACAGGGAGGATAGCTTTCTTT
CDR3aa: CASRAGTGRIAFF

abundance: -
j_gene: TRBJ1-5
d_gene: -
v_gene: TRBV30
CDR3nt: TGTGCCTGGAGTGGGGCGGAGGAGCCCCAGCATTTT
CDR3aa: CAWSGAEEPQHF

abundance: -
j_gene: TRBJ1-4
d_gene: -
v_gene: TRBV28
CDR3nt: TGTGCCAGCCTCCCCGGACAGTTTAATGAAAAACTGTTTTTT
CDR3aa: CASLPGQFNEKLFF

abundance: -
j_gene: TRBJ2-7
d_gene: TRBD2
v_gene: TRBV2
CDR3nt: TGTGCCAGCAGTGAAGGCGGACTAGTAGCGGCCTACGAGCAGTACTTC
CDR3aa: CASSEGGLVAAYEQYF

abundance: -
j_gene: TRBJ1-1
d_gene: TRBD1
v_gene: TRBV12-3/TRBV12-4
CDR3nt: TGTGCCAGCAGTGGTGACAGGGATACTGAAGCTTTCTTT
CDR3aa: CASSGDRDTEAFF

abundance: -
j_gene: TRBJ2-3
d_gene: TRBD1
v_gene: TRBV2
CDR3nt: TGTGCCAGCAGTGAAGACAGGGGTTCAGATACGCAGTATTTT
CDR3aa: CASSEDRGSDTQYF

abundance: -
j_gene: TRBJ2-7
d_gene: -
v_gene: TRBV15
CDR3nt: TGTGCCACCAGCCAAGGACAGTTTTCCTACGAGCAGTACTTC
CDR3aa: CATSQGQFSYEQYF

abundance: -
j_gene: TRBJ2-4
d_gene: TRBD1
v_gene: TRBV6-6
CDR3nt: TGTGCCAGCAGGGGGTACGGGACAGGGGCAAACATTCAGTACTTC
CDR3aa: CASRGYGTGANIQYF

abundance: -
j_gene: TRBJ1-1
d_gene: -
v_gene: TRBV29-1
CDR3nt: TGCAGCGGATCCCGGGATAGGAACACTGAAGCTTTCTTT
CDR3aa: CSGSRDRNTEAFF

abundance: -
j_gene: TRBJ2-1
d_gene: -
v_gene: TRBV9
CDR3nt: TGTGCCAGCAGCGTAGGGACAAGCTCCTACAATGAGCAGTTCTTC
CDR3aa: CASSVGTSSYNEQFF

abundance: -
j_gene: TRBJ1-5
d_gene: TRBD1
v_gene: TRBV28
CDR3nt: TGTGCCAGCACCCCCCAGGACAGGGGCAATCAGCCCCAGCATTTT
CDR3aa: CASTPQDRGNQPQHF

abundance: -
j_gene: TRBJ2-7
d_gene: -
v_gene: TRBV3-1/TRBV3-2
CDR3nt: TGTGCCAGCACCCCGCCGGGCTCCTACGAGCAGTACTTC
CDR3aa: CASTPPGSYEQYF

abundance: few
j_gene: TRBJ2-5
d_gene: -
v_gene: TRBV19
CDR3nt: TGTGCCAGTAGAAACCAGGGGCAAGAGACCCAGTACTTC
CDR3aa: CASRNQGQETQYF

abundance: -
j_gene: TRBJ2-7
d_gene: TRBD1
v_gene: TRBV5-1
CDR3nt: TGTGCCAGCAGCGTGTTTACAGGGGACTACGAGCAGTACTTC
CDR3aa: CASSVFTGDYEQYF

abundance: -
j_gene: TRBJ2-7
d_gene: TRBD1
v_gene: TRBV6-6
CDR3nt: TGTGCCAGCAAGGGACAGGGGACCTTCTCCTACGAGCAGTACTTC
CDR3aa: CASKGQGTFSYEQYF

abundance: -
j_gene: TRBJ2-1
d_gene: TRBD2
v_gene: TRBV5-1
CDR3nt: TGCGCCAGCAGCACCGGGACTAGCGGCAACAATGAGCAGTTCTTC
CDR3aa: CASSTGTSGNNEQFF

abundance: few
j_gene: TRBJ1-1
d_gene: TRBD1
v_gene: TRBV5-1
CDR3nt: TGCGCCAGCAGCCCCGGACTCCTGACAGGGACAACCACTGAAGCTTTCTTT
CDR3aa: CASSPGLLTGTTTEAFF

abundance: -
j_gene: TRBJ1-6
d_gene: -
v_gene: TRBV5-6
CDR3nt: TGTGCCAGCAGGGCAGGGTATAATTCACCCCTCCACTTT
CDR3aa: CASRAGYNSPLHF

abundance: once
j_gene: TRBJ2-2
d_gene: TRBD2
v_gene: TRBV10-2
CDR3nt: TGCGCCAGCGGCCAGACTAGCGGGAGGGCCGTGGAAGGGGAGCTGTTTTTT
CDR3aa: CASGQTSGRAVEGELFF

abundance: -
j_gene: TRBJ2-3
d_gene: TRBD2
v_gene: TRBV7-3
CDR3nt: TGTGCCAGCAGCCTTAGCGGGATAAGCACAGATACGCAGTATTTT
CDR3aa: CASSLSGISTDTQYF

abundance: -
j_gene: TRBJ2-5
d_gene: TRBD1
v_gene: TRBV5-1
CDR3nt: TGTGCCAGCAGCCGACAGGGGTACCAAGAGACCCAGTACTTC
CDR3aa: CASSRQGYQETQYF

abundance: -
j_gene: TRBJ1-5
d_gene: -
v_gene: TRBV7-9
CDR3nt: TGTGCCAGCAGCTTAGCAGCAGGGAATCAGCCCCAGCATTTT
CDR3aa: CASSLAAGNQPQHF

abundance: -
j_gene: TRBJ2-7
d_gene: TRBD1
v_gene: TRBV5-1
CDR3nt: TGCGCCAGCAGCATGGGACAGGACGGCGACGAGCAGTACTTC
CDR3aa: CASSMGQDGDEQYF

abundance: -
j_gene: TRBJ2-3
d_gene: -
v_gene: TRBV19
CDR3nt: TGTGCCAGTATGGGGAGAAACACAGATACGCAGTATTTT
CDR3aa: CASMGRNTDTQYF

abundance: -
j_gene: TRBJ1-1
d_gene: -
v_gene: TRBV2
CDR3nt: TGTGCCAGCAGCACCGGGACATCAAGGGACGCTTTCTTT
CDR3aa: CASSTGTSRDAFF

abundance: -
j_gene: TRBJ1-1
d_gene: -
v_gene: TRBV2
CDR3nt: TGTGCCAGCAGTGAAGTGGGCAGGGAGAACACTGAAGCTTTCTTT
CDR3aa: CASSEVGRENTEAFF

abundance: -
j_gene: TRBJ1-2
d_gene: -
v_gene: TRBV25-1
CDR3nt: TGTGCCAGCAGTGAGTTTGGTGAGCATGGCTACACCTTC
CDR3aa: CASSEFGEHGYTF

abundance: -
j_gene: TRBJ2-7
d_gene: -
v_gene: TRBV27
CDR3nt: TGTGCCAGCAGACATGGGGCCCAGGGGGGCTACGAGCAGTACTTC
CDR3aa: CASRHGAQGGYEQYF

abundance: -
j_gene: TRBJ2-3
d_gene: TRBD2
v_gene: TRBV5-1
CDR3nt: TGTGCCAGCAGCACGCCTAGCGGGCTCACAGATACGCAGTATTTT
CDR3aa: CASSTPSGLTDTQYF

abundance: -
j_gene: TRBJ1-3
d_gene: -
v_gene: TRBV28
CDR3nt: TGTGCCAGCAGGGACACAGGTTCCTCTGGAAACACCATATATTTT
CDR3aa: CASRDTGSSGNTIYF

abundance: -
j_gene: TRBJ2-1
d_gene: -
v_gene: TRBV9
CDR3nt: TGTGCCAGCAGCGTAGCTACTTCAGGGGTCCATGAGCAGTTCTTC
CDR3aa: CASSVATSGVHEQFF

abundance: -
j_gene: TRBJ1-4
d_gene: -
v_gene: TRBV7-9
CDR3nt: TGTGCCAGCAGCGGCTCGGGGTTTAATGAAAAACTGTTTTTT
CDR3aa: CASSGSGFNEKLFF

abundance: -
j_gene: TRBJ1-2
d_gene: TRBD1
v_gene: TRBV5-6
CDR3nt: TGTGCCAGCAGCTTGGTTGTAGAGACAGGGAGCTATGGCTACACCTTC
CDR3aa: CASSLVVETGSYGYTF

abundance: -
j_gene: TRBJ2-5
d_gene: TRBD2
v_gene: TRBV4-2
CDR3nt: TGTGCCAGCAGCCAAGCCGGGACTAGCGGGAGCGCAGAGACCCAGTACTTC
CDR3aa: CASSQAGTSGSAETQYF

abundance: -
j_gene: TRBJ2-1
d_gene: TRBD2
v_gene: TRBV5-1
CDR3nt: TGCGCCAGCAGCCGAGGACTAGCGGGAGGGACCTACAATGAGCAGTTCTTC
CDR3aa: CASSRGLAGGTYNEQFF

abundance: -
j_gene: TRBJ2-3
d_gene: TRBD2
v_gene: TRBV11-2
CDR3nt: TGTGCCAGCAGCCTAGGACTAGCGCGAGATACGCAGTATTTT
CDR3aa: CASSLGLARDTQYF

abundance: -
j_gene: TRBJ1-4
d_gene: TRBD1
v_gene: TRBV4-2
CDR3nt: TGTGCCAGCAGCCAAGACCCGACAGGGGGGACGACTAATGAAAAACTGTTTTTT
CDR3aa: CASSQDPTGGTTNEKLFF

abundance: -
j_gene: TRBJ2-2
d_gene: -
v_gene: TRBV5-6
CDR3nt: TGTGCCAGCAGCTTGGTAGCATTCGCCGGGGAGCTGTTTTTT
CDR3aa: CASSLVAFAGELFF

abundance: -
j_gene: TRBJ1-1
d_gene: -
v_gene: TRBV7-9
CDR3nt: TGTGCCAGCAGCTTAGCGCTCGGGATGGGCACTGAAGCTTTCTTT
CDR3aa: CASSLALGMGTEAFF

abundance: -
j_gene: TRBJ2-1
d_gene: TRBD1
v_gene: TRBV5-1
CDR3nt: TGTGCCAGCAGCTCGGAACAGGGGGCTGTCTACAATGAGCAGTTCTTC
CDR3aa: CASSSEQGAVYNEQFF

abundance: -
j_gene: TRBJ2-5
d_gene: -
v_gene: TRBV7-6
CDR3nt: TGTGCCAGCAGCTTAGGGGGGGGCTGGGAGACCCAGTACTTC
CDR3aa: CASSLGGGWETQYF

abundance: -
j_gene: TRBJ1-3
d_gene: TRBD1
v_gene: TRBV7-6
CDR3nt: TGTGCCAGCAGCTTAGCGGTGACAGGGGAACCTAGAAACACCATATATTTT
CDR3aa: CASSLAVTGEPRNTIYF

abundance: -
j_gene: TRBJ2-1
d_gene: -
v_gene: TRBV7-2
CDR3nt: TGTGCCAGCAGCTTGACCCTTTCATCATCCGGAGGTGAGCAGTTCTTC
CDR3aa: CASSLTLSSSGGEQFF

abundance: -
j_gene: TRBJ2-7
d_gene: -
v_gene: TRBV6-6
CDR3nt: TGTGCCAGCAGTCACGAGGTCATAGGGGTCGGCTCCTACGAGCAGTACTTC
CDR3aa: CASSHEVIGVGSYEQYF